Sequencing of this T cell receptor beta chain was carried out in a study of identical twins. Using its own MiXCR run on the 5' RACE reads, TCRdb lists one record per CDR3 protein. The sample lists roughly 540,000 distinct CDR3 sequences, 20% to 25% occurring once. Germline CDR1 MNHNS, CDR2 SASEGT. V gave up 1 base and J gave up 1 base, with 10 bases separating them. The CDR3 extends over 15 amino acids. Separately, the same data were catalogued under a study of T cells expressing NK-cell markers. That report notes: Researchers got TCR beta repertoires out of sorted CD3+CD56+NKG2C+, CD3+CD56+NKG2C- and CD3+CD56-NKG2C+ T cells. Out of eight donors sequenced, seven tested HCMV-seropositive and the remaining one seronegative. Restriction of the sorted population to alpha-beta TCR T cells was achieved in several experiments with an anti-gamma-delta TCR antibody.

Sequencing input: CD4+ T cells sorted from blood. This sequence joins TRBV6-1 and TRBJ1-1, with a possible D match to TRBD1 (5 bases). The TCR was taken from a woman aged 18-29 years in good health. CDR3 sequence: CASSEVGQGNTEAFF. DNA of the CDR3: TGTGCCAGCAGTGAAGTCGGGCAGGGGAACACTGAAGCTTTCTTT.